Shown below are 8 T cell receptor beta chains from a single sample sequenced in a study of Ad26.COV2.S vaccination and SARS-CoV-2 variants. Clones were read by immunoSEQ multiplex PCR, and TCRdb kept only the in-frame ones, dropping some. The data contain 180,000 or so clones, around 85% of them seen just once; the ten biggest clones take up under 7.5%. The starting material was peripheral blood, obtained after recovery from COVID-19. These receptor sequences come from a human donor who had recovered from COVID-19.

This sequence joins TRBV30 and TRBJ2-5; D possibly matches TRBD1 or TRBD2 (5 bases each). Germline V lookup: CDR1 GTSNPN, CDR2 SVGIG (reference sequence). CDR3 length: 13 residues. Trimming left V 1 base short and J 7 bases short, with 13 bases between. The DNA for the CDR3 is TGTGCCTGGAGTGCGGGACCTAAATCGACCCAGTACTTC. This gives the protein CAWSAGPKSTQYF.

V is TRBV7-9 and J is TRBJ2-3; 10 bases map to TRBD2. The germline V gene encodes CDR1 SEHNR and CDR2 FQNEAQ (reference sequence). This CDR3 has 15 amino acids. Unmatched junction bases numbered 6, after V lost 4 bases and J lost 5 bases. The CDR3 loop is CASSSSGGAKDTQYF. CDR3 coding DNA: TGTGCCAGCAGCTCGAGCGGGGGGGCCAAAGATACGCAGTATTTT.

V is TRBV11-3 and J is TRBJ2-7; 8 bases fit TRBD1. The CDR3 has 13 residues. Germline trimming cut 5 bases from V and 3 bases from J; bases unmatched to any gene: 3. Germline V CDR1 and CDR2: SGHNT, YENEEA. This chain's CDR3 is CASSTGQGYEQYF. The CDR3, as DNA: TGTGCCAGCAGCACCGGACAGGGCTACGAGCAGTACTTC.

CDR3 residues: CASSRTTTQETQYF. In nucleotides, the CDR3 is TGTGCCAGCAGCCGGACGACCACCCAAGAGACCCAGTACTTC. The chain combines TRBV7-2 with TRBJ2-5; no clear D. The CDR3 totals 14 residues. Looked up from germline, CDR1 is SGHTA and CDR2 is FQGNSA. V lost 5 bases and J 1 base, leaving 11 bases between the germline ends.

The chain recombines TRBV12-3 or TRBV12-4 with TRBJ1-4, with D maybe TRBD1 (5 bases). Trimming removed 7 bases from V and 11 bases from J, with 17 bases in between. The CDR3 covers 13 residues. CDR3 region: CASTLEFGGKLFF. The CDR3, as DNA: TGTGCCAGCACCCTTGAATTTGGGGGGAAACTGTTTTTT.

This chain joins TRBV5-1 and TRBJ2-3; D is perhaps TRBD1 or TRBD2 (5 bases each). The CDR3 is 14 residues long. Trimming removed 4 bases from V and 2 bases from J, with 11 bases in between. Germline CDR1 SGHRS, CDR2 YFSETQ. The CDR3 loop is CASSVGAFTDTQYF. DNA of the CDR3: TGCGCCAGCAGCGTCGGGGCCTTCACAGATACGCAGTATTTT.

The gene calls are TRBV28 and TRBJ1-1; a possible D gene is TRBD1 (6 bases). The CDR3 runs to 13 residues. From germline, CDR1 is MDHEN and CDR2 SYDVKM. Trimming took 5 bases from V and 5 from J, leaving 12 bases between them. The CDR3 bases are TGTGCCAGCAGTCTTCTCGGACAGACTGAAGCTTTCTTT. It translates to CASSLLGQTEAFF.

The chain recombines TRBV6-1 with TRBJ1-1; no firm D call. This CDR3 is 12 amino acids long. Germline V gene data show CDR1 as MNHNS and CDR2 as SASEGT. V was pared by 2 bases and J by 8 bases, with 9 bases between. CDR3 coding DNA: TGTGCCAGCAGTGAAAGTCAGATCGAAGCTTTCTTT. Translated, it gives CASSESQIEAFF.